A single sample is the source of the 32 T cell receptor beta chains below, sequenced in a study of T cell repertoires in cytomegalovirus infection. From the reads, TCRdb called clonotypes with MiXCR, one entry per CDR3 protein. The sample carries about 570,000 distinct CDR3 sequences, almost 40% recorded once. For these TCRs, the target antigens are not known. The specimen comprised cultured PBMCs, sampled from culture after CMV antigen stimulation. These receptor sequences come from a human donor in good health (CMV status not recorded). Some clones in this sample may be carry-over from other donors' samples.

The table lists this clonotype with a few counts. V usage is TRBV20-1 and J usage is TRBJ2-7; no firm D call. V was clipped by 3 bases and J by 3 bases, with 12 bases between them. Looked up from germline, CDR1 is DFQATT and CDR2 is SNEGSKA (reference sequence). CDR3 length: 13 residues. The CDR3 DNA reads TGCAGTGCTAGTGCCTCTAGTTACTACGAGCAGTACTTC. Translating it yields CSASASSYYEQYF.

This chain connects TRBV2 to TRBJ2-5, with a possible D match to TRBD2 (6 bases). Trimming removed 4 bases from V and 4 bases from J, with 10 bases in between. The V gene's germline CDR1 is SNHLY and CDR2 FYNNEI. The CDR3 extends over 13 amino acids. This chain's CDR3 is CASSGRGRETQYF. DNA for the CDR3: TGTGCCAGCAGTGGGAGGGGTCGAGAGACCCAGTACTTC.

This clonotype was detected a few times. The V call is TRBV4-1, the J call TRBJ1-1; 7 nucleotides line up with TRBD1. Germline CDR1 and CDR2: MGHRA and YSYEKL. V was clipped by 2 bases and J by 0 bases; unmatched bases: 18. The CDR3 consists of 20 residues. The DNA for the CDR3 is TGCGCCAGCAGCCAATACACCTCGAAACAGGGGAGGGGGATGAACACTGAAGCTTTCTTT. Translating it yields CASSQYTSKQGRGMNTEAFF.

This clonotype was detected only a few times. The V call is TRBV4-1, the J call TRBJ2-5, with D perhaps given as TRBD1 or TRBD2 (5 bases each). This CDR3 has 16 amino acids. Germline CDR1 reads MGHRA; CDR2 reads YSYEKL. V lost 1 base to trimming and J lost 1 base, with 13 bases between them. CDR3 DNA sequence: TGCGCCAGCAGCCAAGGATACGCCGGGACCCAAGAGACCCAGTACTTC. Protein sequence: CASSQGYAGTQETQYF.

The chain employs TRBV15 and TRBJ2-7; D remains unclear. Germline V gives CDR1 LNHNV, CDR2 YYDKDF (reference sequence). Trimming removed 1 base from V and 5 bases from J, with 15 bases in between. CDR3 length: 15 residues. In DNA form, the CDR3 reads TGTGCCACCAGCAGAGGTCCGGGTTTGCGCCACGAGCAGTACTTC. The encoded protein is CATSRGPGLRHEQYF.

The chain employs TRBV4-1 and TRBJ2-5, with D possibly TRBD1 on 6 matching bases. V lost 4 bases, J lost 2 bases, and 14 bases lay in between. The germline CDR1 and CDR2 sequences are MGHRA and YSYEKL. The length of the CDR3 is 15 residues. The CDR3 is CASSLLGAEQETQYF. The CDR3, as DNA: TGCGCCAGCAGCCTTCTGGGGGCTGAGCAAGAGACCCAGTACTTC.

This clonotype appeared a few times. This rearrangement joins TRBV7-2 to TRBJ2-3; D gene ambiguous. The germline V and J ends were trimmed by 8 bases and 4 bases, with 7 bases remaining between them. Looked up from germline, CDR1 is SGHTA and CDR2 is FQGNSA. This CDR3 region has 11 residues. The CDR3 nucleotides read TGTGCCAGCGGGTTGTCAGATACGCAGTATTTT. Translated, it gives CASGLSDTQYF.

The rearrangement joins TRBV6-1 to TRBJ1-6, with 8 bases identical to TRBD1. The CDR3 sequence is 13 residues long. The germline gives CDR1 MNHNS, CDR2 SASEGT. Trimming removed 6 bases from V and 9 bases from J; junction bases left unmatched: 4. The CDR3 protein is CASRTGGTSPLHF. Here the CDR3 DNA reads TGTGCCAGCAGAACAGGGGGGACTTCACCCCTCCACTTT.

The V gene is TRBV10-3, the J gene TRBJ2-7; 11 nucleotides match TRBD2. This CDR3 is built from 14 residues. Germline V gives CDR1 ENHRY, CDR2 SYGVKD. Trimming removed 8 bases from V and 4 bases from J; junction bases left unmatched: 7. CDR3 sequence: CAIASTSGSYEQYF. Written as DNA, the CDR3 is TGTGCCATCGCATCCACTAGCGGGAGTTACGAGCAGTACTTC.

This clonotype was picked up one time. The V gene is TRBV20-1, the J gene TRBJ2-3; TRBD1 aligns across 9 bases. V shed 6 bases and J 3 bases; nucleotides not matched to a gene: 7. The CDR3 spans 14 residues. Germline V gene sequence: CDR1 DFQATT, CDR2 SNEGSKA (reference sequence). In DNA form, the CDR3 reads TGCAGTGCAACTGACAGGGGGGGAACAGATACGCAGTATTTT. It translates to CSATDRGGTDTQYF.

J is TRBJ2-3 and V is TRBV12-3 or TRBV12-4; a possible D gene is TRBD2 (5 bases). The CDR3 sequence is 14 residues long. Trimming left V 6 bases short and J 4 bases short, with 14 bases between. The chain's CDR3 is CASRPLATPDTQYF. In DNA, the CDR3 is TGTGCCAGCAGGCCTTTAGCGACCCCAGATACGCAGTATTTT.

V gene TRBV12-3 or TRBV12-4 combines with J gene TRBJ2-1, with D possibly matching TRBD1 (6 bases). There are 14 residues in the CDR3. V dropped 8 bases and J dropped 9 bases, with 20 bases sitting between them. Written as DNA, the CDR3 is TGTGCCAGCCTAAAGTCGGCGTGGGACACTGAGCAGTTCTTC. Protein product: CASLKSAWDTEQFF.

V gene TRBV7-2 combines with J gene TRBJ1-1; perhaps TRBD1 as D (6 bases). The CDR3 loop spans 12 amino acids. The germline CDR1 and CDR2 sequences are SGHTA and FQGNSA. V gave up 1 base and J gave up 12 bases, with 12 bases separating them. The CDR3 sequence: CASSLGGAPPFF. CDR3 sequence (DNA): TGTGCCAGCAGCTTAGGGGGGGCGCCGCCTTTCTTT.

This clonotype was counted a few times. V gene TRBV20-1 combines with J gene TRBJ2-6; tentatively, D is TRBD1 (5 bases). The CDR3 is made up of 19 amino acids. Between the trimmed V and J ends, which lost 0 bases and 0 bases, there was a span of 18 bases. Per the germline V gene, CDR1 is DFQATT and CDR2 is SNEGSKA (reference sequence). This CDR3 reads CSARDRGHTTYSGANVLTF. CDR3 DNA: TGCAGTGCTAGAGATAGGGGCCATACAACCTACTCTGGGGCCAACGTCCTGACTTTC.

The V and J genes are TRBV7-4 and TRBJ1-4, with D tentatively TRBD1 (5 bases). CDR3 length equals 18 residues. In germline, CDR1 is SGHVT, CDR2 SQSDAQ. Trimming removed 2 bases at V and 8 bases at J, with 24 bases between. The CDR3 protein is CASSLRRSQGVLGEKLFF. The CDR3 DNA reads as TGTGCCAGCAGCTTAAGACGATCCCAGGGCGTTCTCGGAGAAAAACTGTTTTTT.

The rearrangement uses TRBV12-3 or TRBV12-4 and TRBJ1-4; weak D call: TRBD1 (5 bases). The germline V and J ends were trimmed by 6 bases and 4 bases, with 15 bases remaining between them. This CDR3 is built from 15 residues. Written as DNA, the CDR3 is TGTGCCAGCAGCACCTACAGGAGCGGTAATGAAAAACTGTTTTTT. It yields the protein CASSTYRSGNEKLFF.

The chain carries TRBV4-1 and TRBJ2-6; D call uncertain. The CDR3 spans 18 residues. V lost 0 bases and J 3 bases, leaving 15 bases between the germline ends. The germline CDR1 and CDR2 sequences are MGHRA and YSYEKL. The CDR3 region is CASSQDVGVRFGANVLTF. The CDR3 nucleotides are TGCGCCAGCAGCCAAGATGTGGGCGTCCGCTTTGGGGCCAACGTCCTGACTTTC.

This chain connects TRBV11-3 to TRBJ2-3; D perhaps matches TRBD1 (7 bases). Per the germline V gene, CDR1 is SGHNT and CDR2 is YENEEA. The CDR3 consists of 15 residues. V was shortened by 5 bases and J by 0 bases, with 12 bases between the two germline ends. In DNA, the CDR3 is TGTGCCAGCAGCCAGGGGGGCGGGAGCACAGATACGCAGTATTTT. Amino acids: CASSQGGGSTDTQYF. Full variable domain (rest looked up from reference TRBV11-3 and TRBJ2-3): EAGVVQSPRYKIIEKKQPVAFWCNPISGHNTLYWYLQNLGQGPELLIRYENEEAVDDSQLPKDRFSAERLKGVDSTLKIQPAELGDSAVYLCASSQGGGSTDTQYFGPGTRLTVL.

The V gene is TRBV6-1, the J gene TRBJ1-5, with D possibly TRBD1 on 5 matching bases. Germline CDR1 is MNHNS and CDR2 is SASEGT. This CDR3 comprises 15 residues. V dropped 2 bases and J dropped 7 bases, with 15 bases sitting between them. This CDR3 is CASSESIGEWQPQHF. Written as DNA, the CDR3 is TGTGCCAGCAGTGAATCTATAGGGGAATGGCAGCCCCAGCATTTT.

J is TRBJ1-2 and V is TRBV6-6, with D unclear. This CDR3 has 16 residues. The V end was cut by 2 bases, the J end by 5 bases, with 18 bases between. Per germline, CDR1 MNHNY and CDR2 SVGAGI (reference sequence). The CDR3 loop is CASSYTADRFGYGYTF. The CDR3 DNA is TGTGCCAGCAGTTACACGGCGGATCGATTTGGGTATGGCTACACCTTC.

This chain connects TRBV14 to TRBJ1-2, with D possibly TRBD1 on 6 matching bases. The CDR3 consists of 15 residues. CDR1 SGHDN and CDR2 FVKESK come from the germline V gene. V was trimmed by 3 bases and J by 4 bases, leaving 15 bases between them. The CDR3 nucleotides are TGTGCCAGCAGCCAGCGTAACAGGGTCCCCTATGGCTACACCTTC. It translates to CASSQRNRVPYGYTF.

In this sample, this clonotype turned up a few times. The rearrangement joins TRBV6-2 or TRBV6-3 to TRBJ2-3, with TRBD1 matching 8 bases. With 5 bases clipped from V and 4 bases from J, the junction kept 8 bases outside the gene matches. This CDR3 has 15 residues. The germline V gene has CDR1 MNHEY and CDR2 SVGEGT. CDR3 nucleotides: TGTGCCAGCAGTCCCCGGACAGGGACCCCAGATACGCAGTATTTT. This encodes CASSPRTGTPDTQYF.

The chain recombines TRBV29-1 with TRBJ2-1, with a weak D call TRBD1 (5 bases). V was shortened by 7 bases and J by 14 bases, with 12 bases between the two germline ends. CDR1 and CDR2 (germline): SQVTM, ANQGSEA. CDR3 size: 9 residues. For the CDR3, the DNA is TGCAGCGCTCCCAGGGATAAGTTCTTC. This translates into CSAPRDKFF.

The chain joins TRBV7-8 to TRBJ1-4; possibly TRBD1 for D (6 bases). Germline CDR1 is SGHVS and CDR2 is FQNEAQ. The CDR3 extends over 16 amino acids. V lost 2 bases and J 3 bases, leaving 13 bases between the germline ends. The CDR3 bases are TGTGCCAGCAGCTTAACCTACAGGGATTCTAATGAAAAACTGTTTTTT. Its protein is CASSLTYRDSNEKLFF.

This clonotype has more than one count but fewer than ten. This chain uses TRBV6-1 with TRBJ2-3, with a tentative D call TRBD1 (5 bases). The CDR3 runs to 15 residues. The germline V and J ends were trimmed by 6 bases and 2 bases, with 15 bases remaining between them. Germline V gene data show CDR1 as MNHNS and CDR2 as SASEGT. The CDR3 sequence is CASRTTGYFTDTQYF. The CDR3 region has the DNA TGTGCCAGCAGGACCACAGGTTATTTCACAGATACGCAGTATTTT.

This clonotype was seen only a few times. The CDR3 reads CASSAGLAGETQYF. The CDR3 DNA follows: TGTGCCAGCAGCGCTGGACTAGCGGGGGAGACCCAGTACTTC. The rearrangement links TRBV12-3 or TRBV12-4 to TRBJ2-5; 12 nucleotides align to TRBD2. With 6 bases clipped from V and 5 bases from J, the junction kept 4 bases outside the gene matches. The CDR3 runs 14 residues.

This rearrangement joins TRBV2 to TRBJ2-5; unclear D gene. The CDR3 runs 13 residues. Germline CDR1 reads SNHLY; CDR2 reads FYNNEI. Trimming left V 1 base short and J 5 bases short, with 8 bases between. For the CDR3, the DNA is TGTGCCAGCAGTGAAGGCTTTGGCGAGACCCAGTACTTC. This translates into CASSEGFGETQYF.

This clonotype was observed at least ten times. The chain recombines TRBV7-2 with TRBJ2-7; 11 bases fit TRBD2. The J segment lost 6 bases and the V segment lost 1 base, leaving 2 bases of the junction unmatched. The germline gives CDR1 SGHTA, CDR2 FQGNSA. CDR3 size: 14 residues. CDR3: CASSLGLAGGEQYF. The CDR3 nucleotides read TGTGCCAGCAGCTTAGGGCTAGCGGGAGGCGAGCAGTACTTC. Using reference TRBV7-2 and TRBJ2-7 for the parts outside the CDR3, the full variable domain is GAGVSQSPSNKVTEKGKDVELRCDPISGHTALYWYRQSLGQGLEFLIYFQGNSAPDKSGLPSDRFSAERTGGSVSTLTIQRTQQEDSAVYLCASSLGLAGGEQYFGPGTRLTVT.

The chain carries TRBV7-9 and TRBJ2-1, with D perhaps given as TRBD1 or TRBD2 (5 bases each). The germline V and J ends were trimmed by 5 bases and 7 bases, with 15 bases remaining between them. Germline lookup yields CDR1 SEHNR and CDR2 FQNEAQ (reference sequence). This CDR3 region has 14 residues. This CDR3 reads CASSAPGAGNEQFF. The CDR3 nucleotides read TGTGCCAGCAGCGCACCCGGGGCCGGGAATGAGCAGTTCTTC.

V gene TRBV11-2 combines with J gene TRBJ2-1; D is possibly TRBD2 (6 bases). The CDR3 sequence is 15 residues long. The ends were cut back, 0 bases at V and 6 bases at J, with 12 bases in the middle. Germline CDR1 reads SGHAT; CDR2 reads FQNNGV. The CDR3 DNA follows: TGTGCCAGCAGCTTAGATCGGGGGAAGGGCAATGAGCAGTTCTTC. Its protein is CASSLDRGKGNEQFF.

V and J are TRBV2 and TRBJ1-5; D call uncertain. Germline CDR1 SNHLY, CDR2 FYNNEI. The CDR3 contains 12 residues. Trimming shortened V by 8 bases and J by 15 bases, and 20 bases separated the two germline ends. The CDR3 nucleotides read TGTGCCAGCTCCCCAACCCAGGACCCGTCGCATTTT. Its protein product is CASSPTQDPSHF.

The rearrangement uses TRBV7-8 and TRBJ1-6; D remains ambiguous. The CDR3 totals 18 residues. The ends were cut back, 3 bases at V and 5 bases at J, with 20 bases in the middle. The germline CDR1 and CDR2 sequences are SGHVS and FQNEAQ. The CDR3 is CASSFLLRRRGNNSPLHF. CDR3 coding DNA: TGTGCCAGCAGCTTTTTGCTCAGAAGGAGAGGAAATAATTCACCCCTCCACTTT.